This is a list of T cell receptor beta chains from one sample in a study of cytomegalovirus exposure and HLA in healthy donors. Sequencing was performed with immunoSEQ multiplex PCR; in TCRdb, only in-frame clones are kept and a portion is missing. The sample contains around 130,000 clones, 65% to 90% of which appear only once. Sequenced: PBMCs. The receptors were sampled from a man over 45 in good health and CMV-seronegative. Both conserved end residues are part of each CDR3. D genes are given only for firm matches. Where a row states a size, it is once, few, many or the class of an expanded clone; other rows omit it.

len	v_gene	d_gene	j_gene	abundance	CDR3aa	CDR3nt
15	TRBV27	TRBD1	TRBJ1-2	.	CASSLSQGAGYGYTF	TGTGCCAGCAGTTTATCCCAGGGGGCTGGTTATGGCTACACCTTC
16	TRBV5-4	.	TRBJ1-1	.	CASSLGAQGLDTEAFF	TGTGCCAGCAGCTTGGGTGCGCAGGGGTTGGACACTGAAGCTTTCTTT
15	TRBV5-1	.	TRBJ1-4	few	CASSFQGATNEKLFF	TGCGCCAGCAGCTTCCAGGGTGCAACTAATGAAAAACTGTTTTTT
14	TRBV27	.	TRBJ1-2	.	CASSRQGRQSGYTF	TGTGCCAGCAGTAGGCAGGGGCGCCAATCTGGCTACACCTTC
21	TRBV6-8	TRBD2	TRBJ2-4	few	CASSYSGLAGPWGRDKNIQYF	TGTGCCAGCAGTTACTCGGGACTAGCGGGACCCTGGGGGAGGGACAAAAACATTCAGTACTTC
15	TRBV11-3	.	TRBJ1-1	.	CASSLGDNRDTEAFF	TGTGCCAGCAGCTTAGGGGACAATAGAGACACTGAAGCTTTCTTT
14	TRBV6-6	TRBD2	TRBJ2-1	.	CASWSGGARNEQFF	TGTGCCAGTTGGAGCGGGGGGGCCCGGAATGAGCAGTTCTTC
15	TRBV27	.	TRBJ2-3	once	CASSATWGSTDTQYF	TGTGCCAGCAGTGCGACCTGGGGCAGCACAGATACGCAGTATTTT
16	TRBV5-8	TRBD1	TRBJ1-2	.	CASSLPGQGGAYGYTF	TGTGCCAGCAGCCTGCCGGGACAGGGAGGCGCCTATGGCTACACCTTC
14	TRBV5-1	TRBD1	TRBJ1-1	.	CASQGDRERDLAFF	TGCGCCAGCCAAGGGGACAGGGAGAGAGATTTGGCTTTCTTT
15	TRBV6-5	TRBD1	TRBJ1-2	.	CASSYRDRGSYGYTF	TGTGCCAGCAGTTACAGGGACAGGGGATCCTATGGCTACACCTTC
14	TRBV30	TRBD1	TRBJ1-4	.	CAWGNRDRNEKLFF	TGTGCCTGGGGAAACCGGGACAGAAATGAAAAACTGTTTTTT
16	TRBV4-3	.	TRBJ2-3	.	CASSQIWDTSTDTQYF	TGCGCCAGCAGCCAAATTTGGGACACTAGCACAGATACGCAGTATTTT
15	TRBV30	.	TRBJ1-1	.	CAWSPRLTGNTEAFF	TGTGCCTGGAGTCCTCGATTGACAGGGAACACTGAAGCTTTCTTT
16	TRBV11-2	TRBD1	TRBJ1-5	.	CASSPVTGGLDQPQHF	TGTGCCAGCAGCCCGGTGACAGGGGGGCTGGATCAGCCCCAGCATTTT